The 29 T cell receptor beta chains below come from one sample, sequenced in a study of T-cell reconstitution after alpha-beta-depleted transplantation in children (dated by TCRdb to the mid-2010s). Preparation of the library involved PCR. Sequencing instrument: Illumina HiSeq 2500. TCR library preparation used molecular barcoding, with unique molecular identifiers applied to normalize quantification of the TCRbeta repertoire. In-frame beta chains were kept once TCRdb had trimmed the public reads at Q25 with fastp and called clones with MiXCR. Each record represents a unique CDR3 protein, reported with the most common genes and DNA among its rows. This sample holds around 600,000 distinct CDR3 sequences; 10% were observed only once. Together, the top ten hold around 4% of the sample. The material was PBMCs from the stem cell graft donor, obtained from the stem cell graft. The origin of the receptors is a human donor who donated a stem cell graft to a child with acute myeloid leukemia.

In this sample, this clonotype turned up a few times. The rearrangement uses TRBV20-1 and TRBJ2-7, with a weak D call TRBD2 (6 bases). The CDR3 spans 12 residues. The germline V gene encodes CDR1 DFQATT and CDR2 SNEGSKA (reference sequence). Between the trimmed V and J ends, which lost 6 bases and 4 bases, there was a span of 13 bases. CDR3 DNA: TGCAGTGCCCCGTGGGAGGTGTACGAGCAGTACTTC. Amino acid sequence: CSAPWEVYEQYF.

This clonotype was seen repeatedly, ten times or more. The chain links TRBV9 to TRBJ1-1; unclear D gene. Germline V gene data show CDR1 as SGDLS and CDR2 as YYNGEE. The germline V and J ends were trimmed by 3 bases and 4 bases, with 10 bases remaining between them. This CDR3 spans 13 amino acids. The DNA for the CDR3 is TGTGCCAGCAGCGGCCGTCCCGGCACTGAAGCTTTCTTT. It yields the protein CASSGRPGTEAFF.

V usage is TRBV9 and J usage is TRBJ2-1; 7 bases agree with TRBD2. V lost 4 bases, J lost 5 bases, and 9 bases stayed unmatched. Germline V gene lookup returns CDR1 SGDLS and CDR2 YYNGEE. CDR3 length: 15 amino acids. The CDR3 protein is CASSRFGRENNEQFF. The CDR3 DNA follows: TGTGCCAGCAGCCGCTTCGGGCGGGAGAACAATGAGCAGTTCTTC.

This clonotype was observed at least ten times. The chain carries TRBV29-1 and TRBJ2-7; no clear D gene. With 0 bases removed from V and 2 bases from J, the gap between germline ends came to 5 bases. The germline V gene has CDR1 SQVTM and CDR2 ANQGSEA. The CDR3 sequence is 12 residues long. Here the CDR3 reads CSVEDSTYEQYF. The CDR3 DNA reads as TGCAGCGTTGAAGACTCAACCTACGAGCAGTACTTC.

CDR3 coding DNA: TGTGCCAGCAGCCACCCAGGGGGCGCATACGAGCAGTACTTC. This encodes CASSHPGGAYEQYF. The chain combines TRBV14 with TRBJ2-7; TRBD1 agrees at 8 bases. CDR3 length equals 14 residues. Germline trimming cut 3 bases from V and 4 bases from J; bases unmatched to any gene: 5. Germline CDR1 SGHDN, CDR2 FVKESK.

This clonotype has ten or more counts. The V gene is TRBV20-1, the J gene TRBJ1-1, with D possibly matching TRBD1 (5 bases). Germline-derived CDR1 and CDR2 are DFQATT and SNEGSKA (reference sequence). The CDR3 contains 10 residues. Trimming pared 6 bases from V and 8 bases from J, leaving 10 bases between. In nucleotides, the CDR3 is TGCAGTGCCTGGGACTTCGAAGCTTTCTTT. It specifies CSAWDFEAFF.

V and J are TRBV4-3 and TRBJ2-2; 8 bases agree with TRBD2. This CDR3 is built from 17 residues. J was trimmed by 7 bases and V by 0 bases; bases with no gene match: 10. Germline loops: CDR1 LGHNA, CDR2 YSLEER. In nucleotides, the CDR3 is TGCGCCAGCAGCCAAGACCGGACTAGCAGGGATGGCGGGGAGCTGTTTTTT. It codes for CASSQDRTSRDGGELFF.

The chain recombines TRBV10-3 with TRBJ1-1; D ambiguous. This CDR3 spans 15 amino acids. CDR1 and CDR2 from the germline V gene are ENHRY and SYGVKD. V was clipped by 5 bases and J by 1 base, with 14 bases between them. Here the CDR3 reads CAISQNREPNTEAFF. The CDR3 DNA reads as TGTGCCATCAGTCAGAACAGAGAACCGAACACTGAAGCTTTCTTT.

This clonotype was seen ten or more times. This sequence joins TRBV2 and TRBJ2-5; the match to TRBD2 covers 11 bases. The CDR3 runs 14 residues. The germline V gene encodes CDR1 SNHLY and CDR2 FYNNEI. The V segment lost 7 bases and the J segment 4 bases; nucleotides outside the gene matches: 5. Here the CDR3 reads CASIVLAGGETQYF. DNA of the CDR3: TGTGCCAGCATTGTCCTAGCGGGAGGAGAGACCCAGTACTTC.

The chain recombines TRBV5-1 with TRBJ2-2, with D perhaps matching TRBD2 (6 bases). V lost 4 bases and J 0 bases, leaving 10 bases between the germline ends. The CDR3 sequence is 15 residues long. Germline V gene lookup returns CDR1 SGHRS and CDR2 YFSETQ. The CDR3 loop is CASSGGTPNTGELFF. CDR3 DNA sequence: TGCGCCAGCAGCGGCGGGACCCCGAACACCGGGGAGCTGTTTTTT.

The chain joins TRBV11-2 to TRBJ2-1, with 14 bases matching TRBD2. The CDR3 contains 19 residues. Germline V CDR1 and CDR2: SGHAT, FQNNGV. V shed 4 bases and J 0 bases; nucleotides not matched to a gene: 8. CDR3 sequence reads: CASSSRGLAGASSYNEQFF. The CDR3 region has the DNA TGTGCCAGCAGCTCGCGGGGACTAGCGGGAGCCAGCTCCTACAATGAGCAGTTCTTC.

This rearrangement joins TRBV20-1 to TRBJ1-5; perhaps TRBD1 as D (6 bases). The CDR3 extends over 15 amino acids. V was pared by 0 bases and J by 4 bases, with 13 bases between. The germline V gene encodes CDR1 DFQATT and CDR2 SNEGSKA (reference sequence). CDR3 in amino acids: CSARDPSQGNQPQHF. Here the CDR3 DNA reads TGCAGTGCTAGAGATCCCTCGCAGGGGAATCAGCCCCAGCATTTT.

This clonotype was seen more than once but under ten times. V usage is TRBV5-6 and J usage is TRBJ2-7, with 7 bases aligning to TRBD1. Trimming cost V 2 bases and J 3 bases; bases outside gene matches: 8. Germline CDR1 and CDR2: SGHDT and YYEEEE. This CDR3 has 15 residues. The CDR3 coding sequence is TGTGCCAGCAGCTTACTCGGACAGGCGATCTACGAGCAGTACTTC. Its translation: CASSLLGQAIYEQYF.

The CDR3 region is CASSTGTSRTYNEQFF. For the CDR3, the DNA is TGTGCCAGCAGCACCGGGACTAGCAGAACTTACAATGAGCAGTTCTTC. This sequence joins TRBV7-2 and TRBJ2-1, with TRBD2 matching over 9 bases. Germline-derived CDR1 and CDR2 are SGHTA and FQGNSA. This CDR3 is 16 amino acids long. With V trimmed by 5 bases and J by 4 bases, 9 bases remained unmatched.

CDR3 region: CSALLSRGGYNEQFF. CDR3 in DNA: TGCAGTGCCCTCTTAAGCAGGGGAGGCTACAATGAGCAGTTCTTC. V is TRBV20-1 and J is TRBJ2-1, with D perhaps matching TRBD1 or TRBD2 (6 bases each). V lost 6 bases to trimming and J lost 3 bases, with 18 bases between them. Germline loops: CDR1 DFQATT, CDR2 SNEGSKA (reference sequence). The CDR3 loop spans 15 amino acids.

J is TRBJ2-1 and V is TRBV10-3, with 9 bases lining up with TRBD2. CDR1 and CDR2 (germline): ENHRY, SYGVKD. After removal of 5 bases from V and 3 bases from J, the junction contained 8 bases not matched to a gene. The CDR3 totals 16 residues. CDR3 bases: TGTGCCATCAGTCCAAGGGTAGCGGGAGTCTACAATGAGCAGTTCTTC. This encodes CAISPRVAGVYNEQFF.

This clonotype was recorded many times. V usage is TRBV28 and J usage is TRBJ2-5, with a weak D call TRBD2 (5 bases). Germline V gives CDR1 MDHEN, CDR2 SYDVKM. Trimming cost V 3 bases and J 5 bases, with 10 bases left between them. The CDR3 totals 13 residues. CDR3 loop: CASSFPTRETQYF. The CDR3 bases are TGTGCCAGCAGTTTCCCTACTAGGGAGACCCAGTACTTC.

This chain joins TRBV29-1 and TRBJ2-1; D is tentatively TRBD1 or TRBD2 (6 bases each). The V gene's germline CDR1 is SQVTM and CDR2 ANQGSEA. There are 15 residues in the CDR3. Trimming left V 7 bases short and J 0 bases short, with 16 bases between. The CDR3 loop reads CSAHGGRGSYNEQFF. The CDR3 coding sequence is TGCAGCGCCCATGGGGGGCGTGGCTCCTACAATGAGCAGTTCTTC.

This clonotype was found many times. The V and J genes are TRBV12-3 or TRBV12-4 and TRBJ2-7; D unresolved. V shed 8 bases and J shed 3 bases, with 8 bases lying between them. This CDR3 is 11 amino acids long. Written as DNA, the CDR3 is TGTGCCAGCGGCCCTGTCTACGAGCAGTACTTC. Translating it yields CASGPVYEQYF.

The sample holds many counts of this clonotype. The chain is built from TRBV7-2 and TRBJ2-2; the match to TRBD1 covers 7 bases. The length of the CDR3 is 15 residues. J gave up 5 bases and V 1 base, and 4 bases lay outside the gene matches. Germline V gene data show CDR1 as SGHTA and CDR2 as FQGNSA. Written as DNA, the CDR3 is TGTGCCAGCAGCTTAGGAAGCAGGGGGACCGGGGAGCTGTTTTTT. Its protein is CASSLGSRGTGELFF.

J is TRBJ1-1 and V is TRBV20-1; tentatively, D is TRBD1 (5 bases). The V end was cut by 3 bases, the J end by 4 bases, with 15 bases between. Germline V lookup: CDR1 DFQATT, CDR2 SNEGSKA (reference sequence). This CDR3 has 14 amino acids. DNA for the CDR3: TGCAGTGCTAGTGAGGGGAGGGGAGGCACTGAAGCTTTCTTT. This gives the protein CSASEGRGGTEAFF.

This clonotype was seen ten or more times. The V and J genes are TRBV20-1 and TRBJ2-2; D unresolved. The CDR3 sequence is 17 residues long. The germline gives CDR1 DFQATT, CDR2 SNEGSKA (reference sequence). V lost 0 bases and J lost 2, with 16 bases in between. This CDR3 reads CSARDQGRTLNTGELFF. CDR3 nucleotides: TGCAGTGCTAGAGATCAAGGCCGAACCTTAAACACCGGGGAGCTGTTTTTT.

This clonotype was seen many times. The chain employs TRBV5-1 and TRBJ1-2; TRBD1 matches 10 bases. V was clipped by 0 bases and J by 9 bases; unmatched bases: 2. CDR3 size: 13 residues. Germline values: CDR1 SGHRS, CDR2 YFSETQ. Here the CDR3 reads CASSLEGQGSYTF. In nucleotides, the CDR3 is TGCGCCAGCAGCTTGGAGGGACAGGGGAGCTACACCTTC.

This clonotype was picked up a small number of times. V usage is TRBV12-3 or TRBV12-4 and J usage is TRBJ2-2, with no clear D. The CDR3 length is 14 residues. V dropped 5 bases and J dropped 1 base, with 8 bases sitting between them. This CDR3 is CASSPRGNTGELFF. Written as DNA, the CDR3 is TGTGCCAGCAGTCCGCGCGGGAACACCGGGGAGCTGTTTTTT.

The chain recombines TRBV12-3 or TRBV12-4 with TRBJ2-7, with 9 bases matching TRBD2. The CDR3 loop spans 14 amino acids. V was pared by 7 bases and J by 3 bases, with 7 bases of the junction left unmatched. The CDR3 nucleotides are TGTGCCAGCAACCTAGCGGGATCCTTCTACGAGCAGTACTTC. This sequence encodes CASNLAGSFYEQYF.

The chain combines TRBV4-2 with TRBJ2-4; no definite D call. CDR3 length equals 17 residues. Trimming removed 0 bases from V and 8 bases from J, with 20 bases in between. Germline CDR1 LGHNA, CDR2 YNFKEQ. The DNA for the CDR3 is TGTGCCAGCAGCCAAGATGGTAGCCTCCCGGGTAGAGACATTCAGTACTTC. Its protein is CASSQDGSLPGRDIQYF.

This clonotype has a handful of counts. J is TRBJ1-1 and V is TRBV29-1; 9 bases fit TRBD1. The V and J ends lost 0 bases and 4 bases, in that order; junction bases with no gene match: 0. Germline CDR1 and CDR2: SQVTM and ANQGSEA. The CDR3 is 13 amino acids. This CDR3 reads CSVEEGQGTEAFF. CDR3 in DNA: TGCAGCGTTGAAGAGGGACAGGGCACTGAAGCTTTCTTT. Drawing the rest from reference TRBV29-1 and TRBJ1-1, the complete variable domain is SAVISQKPSRDICQRGTSLTIQCQVDSQVTMMFWYRQQPGQSLTLIATANQGSEATYESGFVIDKFPISRPNLTFSTLTVSNMSPEDSSIYLCSVEEGQGTEAFFGQGTRLTVV.

This clonotype was detected a few times. The chain joins TRBV12-3 or TRBV12-4 to TRBJ2-7, with 9 bases matching TRBD2. The CDR3 sequence is 15 residues long. V lost 5 bases, J lost 7 bases, and 12 bases stayed unmatched. This CDR3 is CASSRRGAGGGEQYF. Written as DNA, the CDR3 is TGTGCCAGCAGTCGAAGGGGAGCGGGAGGAGGGGAGCAGTACTTC.

The rearrangement joins TRBV12-3 or TRBV12-4 to TRBJ1-6; D uncertain. Trimming stripped 5 bases from V and 7 bases from J, with 12 bases between. This CDR3 comprises 14 residues. The CDR3 loop reads CASSPKVGNSPLHF. For the CDR3, the DNA is TGTGCCAGCAGTCCCAAGGTTGGAAATTCACCCCTCCACTTT.